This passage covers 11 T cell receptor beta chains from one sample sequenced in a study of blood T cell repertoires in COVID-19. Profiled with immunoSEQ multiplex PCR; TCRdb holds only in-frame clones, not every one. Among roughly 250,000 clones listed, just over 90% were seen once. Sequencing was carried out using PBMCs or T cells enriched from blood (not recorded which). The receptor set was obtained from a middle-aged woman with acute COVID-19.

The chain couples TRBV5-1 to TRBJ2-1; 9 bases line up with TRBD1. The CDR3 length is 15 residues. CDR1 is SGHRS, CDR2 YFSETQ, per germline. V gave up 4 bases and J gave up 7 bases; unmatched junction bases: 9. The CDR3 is CASSPGTGWGNEQFF. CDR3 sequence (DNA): TGCGCCAGCAGCCCAGGGACAGGGTGGGGGAATGAGCAGTTCTTC. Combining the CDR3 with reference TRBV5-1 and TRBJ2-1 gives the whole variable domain KAGVTQTPRYLIKTRGQQVTLSCSPISGHRSVSWYQQTPGQGLQFLFEYFSETQRNKGNFPGRFSGRQFSNSRSEMNVSTLELGDSALYLCASSPGTGWGNEQFFGPGTRLTVL.

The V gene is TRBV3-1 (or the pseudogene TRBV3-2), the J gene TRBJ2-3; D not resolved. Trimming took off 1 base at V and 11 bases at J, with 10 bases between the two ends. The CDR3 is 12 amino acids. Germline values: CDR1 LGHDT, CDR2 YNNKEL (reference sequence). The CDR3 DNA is TGTGCCAGCAGCCAAGGCCCCTCGGGGCAGTATTTT. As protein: CASSQGPSGQYF.

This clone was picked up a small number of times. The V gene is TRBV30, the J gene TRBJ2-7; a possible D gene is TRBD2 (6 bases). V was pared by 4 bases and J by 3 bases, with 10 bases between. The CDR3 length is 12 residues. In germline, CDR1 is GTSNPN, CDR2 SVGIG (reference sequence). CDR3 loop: CAWNGGLYEQYF. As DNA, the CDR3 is TGTGCCTGGAATGGAGGGCTCTACGAGCAGTACTTC. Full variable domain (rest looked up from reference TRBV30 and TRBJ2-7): SQTIHQWPATLVQPVGSPLSLECTVEGTSNPNLYWYRQAAGRGLQLLFYSVGIGQISSEVPQNLSASRPQDRQFILSSKKLLLSDSGFYLCAWNGGLYEQYFGPGTRLTVT.

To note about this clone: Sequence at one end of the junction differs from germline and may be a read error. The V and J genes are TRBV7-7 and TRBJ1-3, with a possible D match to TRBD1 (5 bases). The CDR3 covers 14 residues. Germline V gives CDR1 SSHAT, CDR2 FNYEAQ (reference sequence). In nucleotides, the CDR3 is TGTGCTAGCAGCTTGGGGGGGACTGGAAACACCATATATTTT. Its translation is CASSLGGTGNTIYF. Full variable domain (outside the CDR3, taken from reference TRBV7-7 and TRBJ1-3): GAGVSQSPRYKVTKRGQDVTLRCDPISSHATLYWYQQALGQGPEFLTYFNYEAQPDKSGLPSDRFSAERPEGSISTLTIQRTEQRDSAMYRCASSLGGTGNTIYFGEGSWLTVV.

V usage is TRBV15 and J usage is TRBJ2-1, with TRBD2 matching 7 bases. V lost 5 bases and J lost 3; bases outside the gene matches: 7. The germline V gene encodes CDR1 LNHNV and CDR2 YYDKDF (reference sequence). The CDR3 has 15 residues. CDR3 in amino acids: CATSGGGGHYNEQFF. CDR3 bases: TGTGCCACCAGCGGGGGGGGAGGACACTACAATGAGCAGTTCTTC. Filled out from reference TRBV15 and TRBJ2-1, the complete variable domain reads DAMVIQNPRYQVTQFGKPVTLSCSQTLNHNVMYWYQQKSSQAPKLLFHYYDKDFNNEADTPDNFQSRRPNTSFCFLDIRSPGLGDTAMYLCATSGGGGHYNEQFFGPGTRLTVL.

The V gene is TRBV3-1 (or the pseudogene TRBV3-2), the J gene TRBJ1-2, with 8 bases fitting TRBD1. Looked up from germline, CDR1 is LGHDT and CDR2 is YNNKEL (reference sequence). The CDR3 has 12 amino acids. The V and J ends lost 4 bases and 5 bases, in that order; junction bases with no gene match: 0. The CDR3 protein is CASSRTGYGYTF. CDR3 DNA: TGTGCCAGCAGCCGGACAGGGTATGGCTACACCTTC.

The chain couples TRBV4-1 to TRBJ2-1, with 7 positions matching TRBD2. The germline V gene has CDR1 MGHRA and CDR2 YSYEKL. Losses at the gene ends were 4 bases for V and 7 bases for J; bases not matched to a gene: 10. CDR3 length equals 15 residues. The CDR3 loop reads CASSRLGGGKNEQFF. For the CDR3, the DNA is TGCGCCAGCAGCCGCTTAGGCGGGGGAAAGAATGAGCAGTTCTTC.

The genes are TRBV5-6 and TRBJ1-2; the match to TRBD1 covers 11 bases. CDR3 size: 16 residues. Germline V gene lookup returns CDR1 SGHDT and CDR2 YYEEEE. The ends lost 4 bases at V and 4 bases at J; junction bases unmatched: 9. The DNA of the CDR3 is TGTGCCAGCAGCGTCCTCGGGACAGGGGGGTTCTATGGCTACACCTTC. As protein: CASSVLGTGGFYGYTF.

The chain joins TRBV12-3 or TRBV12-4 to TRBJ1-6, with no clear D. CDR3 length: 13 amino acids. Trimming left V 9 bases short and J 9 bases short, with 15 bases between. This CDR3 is CASRGPPSSPLHF. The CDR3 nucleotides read TGTGCCAGTCGGGGTCCACCTAGTTCACCCCTCCACTTT.

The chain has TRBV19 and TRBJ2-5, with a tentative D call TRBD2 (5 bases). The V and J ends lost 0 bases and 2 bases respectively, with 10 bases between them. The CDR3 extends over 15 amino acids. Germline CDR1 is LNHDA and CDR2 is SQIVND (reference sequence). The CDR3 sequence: CASSIDSPGQETQYF. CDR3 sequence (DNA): TGTGCCAGTAGTATAGATTCCCCGGGACAAGAGACCCAGTACTTC.

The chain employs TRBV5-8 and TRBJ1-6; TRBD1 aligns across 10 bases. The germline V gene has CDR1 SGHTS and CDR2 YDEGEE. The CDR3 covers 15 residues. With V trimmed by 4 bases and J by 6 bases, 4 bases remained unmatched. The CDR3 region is CASSPRTGGNSPLHF. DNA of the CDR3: TGTGCCAGCAGCCCAAGGACAGGGGGTAATTCACCCCTCCACTTT.